Included here is one T cell receptor beta chain sequence, with context. These data originate in a study of Ad26.COV2.S vaccination and SARS-CoV-2 variants. This CDR3 spans 17 amino acids. Per the germline V gene, CDR1 is SGHTS and CDR2 is YDEGEE. The J segment lost 4 bases and the V segment lost 0 bases, leaving 11 bases of the junction unmatched. Noted treatment: about 20 received Ad26.COV2.S at low or high dose, single or two shots; roughly five received placebo; per-sample allocation not given. Collection of samples fell on day 63 after the first vaccine or placebo injection. TCRdb's copy holds only in-frame clones and misses some; the assay was immunoSEQ multiplex PCR. This sample has about 480,000 clones; around nine tenths occur once, and the top ten carry roughly 12%.

Sequenced material: peripheral blood, taken in a trial of Ad26.COV2.S vaccine versus placebo. This TCR was recovered from a person between 18 and 59 years old who received the Ad26.COV2.S COVID-19 vaccine or a placebo. V gene TRBV5-8 combines with J gene TRBJ1-1; TRBD1 matches at 8 bases. CDR3 coding DNA: TGTGCCAGCAGCTTGGAGGGCAGGGGGCGACGCAGCACTGAAGCTTTCTTT. The encoded protein is CASSLEGRGRRSTEAFF.